The clone carrying this T cell receptor (beta chain) has only one observation. The sample is drawn from a study of T cell responses to AZD1222 COVID-19 vaccine. With 6 bases clipped from V and 4 bases from J, the junction kept 8 bases outside the gene matches. CDR1 MNHEY and CDR2 SVGAGI come from the germline V gene. CDR3 length equals 15 residues. TCRdb keeps only in-frame clones here, not all; method: immunoSEQ multiplex PCR. This sample has about 120,000 clones; about 90% occur once, and the top ten carry 11% to 15%. The genes are TRBV6-5 and TRBJ1-3; TRBD1 matches 8 bases. The source material was peripheral blood, sampled on day 0 of AZD1222 vaccination. The receptor's source is an adult in good health. For the CDR3, the DNA is TGTGCCAGCAGAACGCGACAGGGGCCAGGAAACACCATATATTTT. Amino acid sequence: CASRTRQGPGNTIYF.